Given below is one T cell receptor beta chain in context. Its antigen remains unidentified. The sample carries other DNA sequences with the same CDR3. The sample comes from a study of shared clonotypes between healthy human individuals. Overall study results and limits: Naive subsets typically showed greater estimated richness than memory subsets. Among donors, clonotype sharing was expected to be affected by sequencing depth.

Positive CCR7 selection of CD45RO-negative cells yielded the naive CD8 cells, and terminally differentiated effector memory CD45RA+ cells were excluded. Researchers ran the assay at a deep level. Investigators spread the genomic DNA of each subset evenly over several immunoSEQ plates. Generated by immunoSEQ multiplex PCR, the TCRdb table keeps only in-frame clones and is missing some. Of roughly 2 million clones in the sample, roughly 95% were seen once. CDR1 and CDR2 (germline): SEHNR, FQNEAQ (reference sequence). This CDR3 comprises 13 residues. The V gene end was trimmed by 5 bases and the J gene end by 4 bases; junction bases not matched to a gene: 2.

The rearrangement joins TRBV7-9 to TRBJ2-7, with TRBD1 matching over 10 bases. The sequencing sample was made of naive CD8+ T cells sorted from blood. This receptor was taken from a man younger than 35 in good health. The CDR3 sequence: CASSPGQGYEQYF. The CDR3 DNA follows: TGTGCCAGCAGCCCGGGACAGGGGTACGAGCAGTACTTC.